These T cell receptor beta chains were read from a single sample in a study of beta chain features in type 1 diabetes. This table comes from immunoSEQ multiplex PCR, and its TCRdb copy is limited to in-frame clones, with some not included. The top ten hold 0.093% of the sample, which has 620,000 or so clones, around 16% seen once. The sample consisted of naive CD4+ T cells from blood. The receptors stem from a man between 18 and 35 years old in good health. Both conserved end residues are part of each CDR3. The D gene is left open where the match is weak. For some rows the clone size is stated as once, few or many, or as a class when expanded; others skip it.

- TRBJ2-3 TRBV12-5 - TGTGCTAGTGCCAGTAGCACAGATACGCAGTATTTT CASASSTDTQYF
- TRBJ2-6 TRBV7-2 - TGTGCCAGCAGCTTCGTAGGTGCTGGGGCCAACGTCCTGACTTTC CASSFVGAGANVLTF
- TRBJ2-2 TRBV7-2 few TGTGCCAGCAGCTCCCCCGACCTGGGGGTAACGAACACCGGGGAGCTGTTTTTT CASSSPDLGVTNTGELFF
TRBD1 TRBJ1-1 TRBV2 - TGTGCCAGCTTCAGGGGGTACACTGAAGCTTTCTTT CASFRGYTEAFF
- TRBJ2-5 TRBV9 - TGTGCCAGCAGCGTTGGCGGGAATCAAGAGACCCAGTACTTC CASSVGGNQETQYF
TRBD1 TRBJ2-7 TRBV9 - TGTGCCAGCAGCGTGGGACAGGCTGGCGCCTACGAGCAGTACTTC CASSVGQAGAYEQYF
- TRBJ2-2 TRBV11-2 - TGTGCCAGCAGCTTATACCCCACCGGGGAGCTGTTTTTT CASSLYPTGELFF
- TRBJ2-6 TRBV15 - TGTGCCACCAGGTTCGTCGGGGCCAACGTCCTGACTTTC CATRFVGANVLTF
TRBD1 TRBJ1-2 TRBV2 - TGTGCCAGCAGCGGGACAGTCGGTGGCTACACCTTC CASSGTVGGYTF
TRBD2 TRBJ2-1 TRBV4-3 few TGCGCCAGCAGCACTACCGGGACTAGCGGGAGTGGGGGCTCCTACAATGAGCAGTTCTTC CASSTTGTSGSGGSYNEQFF
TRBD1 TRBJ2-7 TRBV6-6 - TGTGCCAGCAGTCCTGGACAGGGCCCGACCTACGAGCAGTACTTC CASSPGQGPTYEQYF
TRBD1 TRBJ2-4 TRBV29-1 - TGCAGCGTCCTGAACCCGCAGGACAGGGCGTTAGCCAAAAACATTCAGTACTTC CSVLNPQDRALAKNIQYF
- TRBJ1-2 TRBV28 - TGTGCCAGCAGTTTAAATCCCGAGAACTATGGCTACACCTTC CASSLNPENYGYTF
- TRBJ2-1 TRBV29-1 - TGCAGCGCGTTGCGTGGGAGCTCCTACAATGAGCAGTTCTTC CSALRGSSYNEQFF
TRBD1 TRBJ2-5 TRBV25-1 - TGTGCCAGCAGTGAACCGACAGGGGGCCTAGAGACCCAGTACTTC CASSEPTGGLETQYF
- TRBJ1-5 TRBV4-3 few TGCGCCAGCAGCCAAGAAAGGGCCCAGTCCCAGCATTTT CASSQERAQSQHF
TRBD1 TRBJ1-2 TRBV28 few TGTGCCAGCAGTTTAGGGGGACAGGGACCCTATGGCTACACCTTC CASSLGGQGPYGYTF
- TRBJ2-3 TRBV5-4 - TGTGCCACCGCTCTGCAGCAGGGCCTCACAGATACGCAGTATTTT CATALQQGLTDTQYF
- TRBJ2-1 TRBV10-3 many TGTGCCATCAGTGATCCCCTAAACGGAGGGGCATACAATGAGCAGTTCTTC CAISDPLNGGAYNEQFF
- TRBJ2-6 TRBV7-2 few TGTGCCAGCACCTTGGGGCACGGGGCCAACGTCCTGACTTTC CASTLGHGANVLTF